The sequence of this T cell receptor (beta chain) was determined in a study of OX40 agonist ivuxolimab in advanced cancers. In the study overall: Ivuxolimab, which targeted the costimulatory receptor OX40 (CD134), was an agonistic, fully human IgG2 monoclonal antibody. Intravenous ivuxolimab was administered to patients every 2 weeks at six dose levels: 0.01, 0.1, 0.3, 1.5, 3 and 10 mg/kg. Of the approximately 50 dose-escalation patients, hepatocellular carcinoma was present in 19, melanoma in around 15, renal cell carcinoma in 9 and head and neck cancer in 9. In the dose-escalation cohort, around 80% of patients were male, and the mean age was around 60 years with a range of roughly 20 to 80. Patients were allowed to have had prior anti-PD-1, anti-PD-L1 or anti-CTLA-4 therapy, and approximately 40% of the dose-escalation patients had been treated with checkpoint inhibitors. Partial responses occurred in three dose-escalation patients, of whom one had hepatocellular carcinoma and two had cutaneous melanoma. Peripheral TCRbeta sequencing was intended to test whether TCR sequence diversity was altered and clonal T-cell expansion was caused by ivuxolimab. The paper covers the monotherapy dose-escalation part of the phase I ivuxolimab trial, which included N ≈ 50 patients.

Patients with a history of autoimmune disease or receiving systemic immunosuppression were excluded from the trial. In every dose cohort, peripheral blood was drawn for TCR sequencing at baseline, cycle 4 day 1, and cycle 7 day 1. Samples were obtained from an open-label, multicenter, first-in-human phase I dose-escalation trial of ivuxolimab. Adults with locally advanced or metastatic melanoma, renal cell carcinoma, hepatocellular carcinoma or head and neck squamous cell carcinoma were enrolled in the trial. Before TCR sequencing, CD4+ T cells and CD8+ T cells from peripheral blood were sorted into separate populations. To note about this clone: The clone's antigen remains unknown. No base quality information exists; no much larger clone differs at one position.

The cysteine opens and the phenylalanine closes a CDR3 of 16 amino acids. Only the CDR3 portion is preserved as DNA: 48 bases, with reading frame beginning at the first base. CDR1 and CDR2 are drawn from the germline V gene: MGHRA, YSYEKL. V ends up 4 bases short and J 0 bases short, with an unmatched junction base count of 4. Genomic DNA was isolated from the sorted cells so that the TCRbeta CDR3 region could be sequenced. The immunoSEQ Assay was used to sequence the TCRbeta CDR3 regions. TCRdb limited this immuneACCESS table to in-frame rearrangements with V and J called. A share of clones is missing; checked studies link under half to unresolved V genes, and the rest is unexplained. The sample table holds tens of thousands of clones, of which roughly 94% were seen once. The top ten clones comprise approximately 11% of the sample. Study-wide findings and limitations: The antigen specificity of the peripheral T cells that underwent clonal expansion was not determined. In the 0.1-3.0 mg/kg groups, partial responders were among the patients with the lowest normalized peripheral clonal expansion, particularly in CD8+ T cells. Low levels of normalized T-cell clonal expansion were also seen in some nonresponding patients. At doses of 0.1 to 3.0 mg/kg, clonal expansion of both CD4+ and CD8+ blood T cells was observed from baseline to week 6. After ivuxolimab, CD8+ T cells had more expanded clones than CD4+ T cells on average.

This chain joins TRBV4-1 to TRBJ2-3; TRBD2 aligns with 10 central bases. The receptor was isolated from an adult with an advanced solid tumor such as melanoma, head and neck, liver or kidney cancer. The sequenced sample was CD4+ or CD8+ T cells sorted from blood, obtained in a trial of the OX40 agonist ivuxolimab. CDR3 protein: CASSLLAGVSTDTQYF. The DNA is as follows: TGCGCCAGCAGCCTTCTAGCGGGAGTAAGCACAGATACGCAGTATTTT.